This T cell receptor beta chain emerged from a study of blood T cell repertoires in COVID-19. Study-wide context: The United States, Italy and Spain supplied acute and convalescent COVID-19 samples. In each case, the material was cDNA or gDNA derived from T cells, B-cell-depleted T cells, or PBMCs.

In the source study's methods: Researchers report that nucleated cell counts were estimated from reference gene primer amplification. The protocol was immunoSEQ multiplex PCR, while the TCRdb copy is restricted to in-frame clones and leaves out a portion. V, J and clone size derive from that table, while D and trimming were established from the DNA sequence. Of approximately 46,000 clones listed, around 90% are singletons. This clone was observed once. CDR1 and CDR2 from the germline V gene are SGHTA and FQGNSA. This CDR3 comprises 14 residues. V was cut by 1 base and J by 8 bases, with 9 bases left in between.

Input material: peripheral blood. The rearrangement joins TRBV7-2 to TRBJ1-6; D not resolved. The receptor comes from a man aged 50 or older with active COVID-19. The DNA for the CDR3 is TGTGCCAGCAGCTTAGTTCGGGGATATTCACCCCTCCACTTT. Encoded protein: CASSLVRGYSPLHF. The whole variable domain, remainder taken from reference TRBV7-2 and TRBJ1-6, is GAGVSQSPSNKVTEKGKDVELRCDPISGHTALYWYRQSLGQGLEFLIYFQGNSAPDKSGLPSDRFSAERTGGSVSTLTIQRTQQEDSAVYLCASSLVRGYSPLHFGNGTRLTVT.